The 29 T cell receptor beta chains in this list originate from one sample, sequenced in a study of blood T cell repertoires in COVID-19 (TCRdb year 2020). The library relied on the immunoSEQ multiplex PCR assay. Here the immuneACCESS table is served through TCRdb, limited to in-frame sequences with V and J called. Missing clones are a known gap in these copies; in checked studies unresolved V genes cover under half, and the rest lacks a known reason. The table for this sample lists about 33,000 clones; around 88% of them were counted only once. The leading ten clones occupy around 6.6% of the sample. The sequenced material came from peripheral blood. The receptors come from a human donor in a cohort sampled during active COVID-19.

The rearrangement joins TRBV28 to TRBJ2-5, with TRBD2 identical over 16 bases. V shed 2 bases and J 14 bases; nucleotides not matched to a gene: 5. CDR3 length equals 14 residues. Germline-derived CDR1 and CDR2 are MDHEN and SYDVKM. CDR3 sequence: CASSLRGTSGRAYF. CDR3 bases: TGTGCCAGCAGTTTACGAGGGACTAGCGGGAGGGCCTACTTC.

This chain connects TRBV6-5 to TRBJ2-3, with D tentatively TRBD1 (5 bases). The CDR3 has 12 residues. Between the trimmed V and J ends, which lost 4 bases and 3 bases, there was a span of 5 bases. The germline V gene has CDR1 MNHEY and CDR2 SVGAGI. As DNA, the CDR3 is TGTGCCAGCAGTTCAGGGACAGATACGCAGTATTTT. Residues: CASSSGTDTQYF.

The chain links TRBV19 to TRBJ2-7, with a weak D call TRBD1 (5 bases). Germline values: CDR1 LNHDA, CDR2 SQIVND (reference sequence). V lost 3 bases, J lost 2 bases, and 8 bases lay in between. The CDR3 is 13 amino acids. CDR3 coding DNA: TGTGCCAGTAGTATTGAAGGGGCCTACGAGCAGTACTTC. Translating it yields CASSIEGAYEQYF.

The chain recombines TRBV7-9 with TRBJ1-1; D is possibly TRBD1 (6 bases). The length of the CDR3 is 15 residues. Looked up from germline, CDR1 is SEHNR and CDR2 is FQNEAQ (reference sequence). The germline V and J ends were trimmed by 5 bases and 1 base, with 14 bases remaining between them. CDR3 bases: TGTGCCAGCAGCCCTAGACAGGAAAAGAACACTGAAGCTTTCTTT. The encoded protein is CASSPRQEKNTEAFF.

The V and J genes are TRBV6-1 and TRBJ2-1; D gene unclear. The V and J ends lost 1 base and 9 bases respectively, with 10 bases between them. This CDR3 contains 13 residues. Per germline, CDR1 MNHNS and CDR2 SASEGT. CDR3 in DNA: TGTGCCAGCAGTGAAGTTGTGGGCACTGAGCAGTTCTTC. Amino acid sequence: CASSEVVGTEQFF.

In DNA form, the CDR3 reads TGTGCCAGCAGTTACAACAGGGGAGGTAGTCAGCCCCAGCATTTT. As protein: CASSYNRGGSQPQHF. The chain has TRBV6-2 or TRBV6-3 and TRBJ1-5; 7 bases are a match to TRBD1. Trimming at V came to 2 bases and at J to 6 bases, leaving 7 bases not matched to a gene. This CDR3 comprises 15 residues. Germline values: CDR1 MNHEY, CDR2 SVGEGT.

This clone was observed once. The rearrangement links TRBV5-1 to TRBJ2-5, with D possibly matching TRBD1 (6 bases). In germline, CDR1 is SGHRS, CDR2 YFSETQ. V shed 6 bases and J shed 2 bases, with 17 bases lying between them. The CDR3 is made up of 15 amino acids. CDR3 residues: CASTPWGQSQETQYF. The CDR3 DNA is TGCGCCAGCACCCCTTGGGGACAAAGTCAAGAGACCCAGTACTTC.

This clone was seen only a few times. The CDR3 spells CASGAGIGTGIEQYF. The CDR3 DNA is TGTGCCAGCGGGGCGGGGATTGGGACTGGAATCGAGCAGTACTTC. The J gene is TRBJ2-7, the V gene TRBV7-9; D possibly corresponds to TRBD2 (6 bases). V gave up 8 bases and J gave up 6 bases, with 23 bases separating them. Germline lookup yields CDR1 SEHNR and CDR2 FQNEAQ (reference sequence). This CDR3 contains 15 residues.

The rearrangement uses TRBV28 and TRBJ1-1; possibly TRBD1 for D (5 bases). V lost 2 bases to trimming and J lost 12 bases, with 22 bases between them. Germline CDR1 and CDR2: MDHEN and SYDVKM. The CDR3 runs 15 residues. CDR3 nucleotides: TGTGCCAGCAGTTTAACACAAACCGGCGGGGGGGGGACTTTCTTT. It codes for CASSLTQTGGGGTFF.

This rearrangement joins TRBV27 to TRBJ2-2; possibly TRBD1 for D (6 bases). Trimming removed 10 bases from V and 7 bases from J, with 19 bases in between. The CDR3 totals 14 residues. CDR1 MNHEY and CDR2 SMNVEV come from the germline V gene (reference sequence). Written as DNA, the CDR3 is TGTGCCATCCGACGGGGCAGGGGTATCGGGGAGCTGTTTTTT. Translating gives CAIRRGRGIGELFF.

The rearrangement links TRBV5-8 to TRBJ2-7; maybe TRBD1 (6 bases). Germline assignment: CDR1 SGHTS and CDR2 YDEGEE. CDR3 length: 15 amino acids. V lost 1 base to trimming and J lost 4 bases, with 15 bases between them. The CDR3 nucleotides are TGTGCCAGCAGCTTGAGGGGCAGGGGATCATACGAGCAGTACTTC. It yields the protein CASSLRGRGSYEQYF.

The rearrangement joins TRBV12-3 or TRBV12-4 to TRBJ2-1, with D tentatively TRBD1 (5 bases). This CDR3 is 11 amino acids long. Deletions cut 5 bases from V and 9 bases from J, with 8 bases between. The CDR3 bases are TGTGCCAGCAGTGGCAGGGTTGAGCAGTTCTTC. This gives the protein CASSGRVEQFF.

The chain combines TRBV28 with TRBJ2-7; perhaps TRBD1 as D (6 bases). CDR1 and CDR2 from the germline V gene are MDHEN and SYDVKM. V was clipped by 3 bases and J by 7 bases, with 16 bases between them. The CDR3 spans 14 residues. CDR3 protein: CASSFDILRGEQYF. CDR3 nucleotide sequence: TGTGCCAGCAGTTTCGACATCCTCAGGGGAGAGCAGTACTTC.

The chain employs TRBV6-1 and TRBJ2-3, with 16 nucleotides matching TRBD2. The CDR3 length is 18 residues. The V segment lost 6 bases and the J segment 6 bases; nucleotides outside the gene matches: 12. Germline CDR1 reads MNHNS; CDR2 reads SASEGT. The CDR3 sequence is CASRESGTSGGAGDTQYF. In nucleotides, the CDR3 is TGTGCCAGCAGGGAATCCGGGACTAGCGGGGGGGCCGGGGATACGCAGTATTTT.

This chain connects TRBV9 to TRBJ1-1; 7 nucleotides align to TRBD1. Germline CDR1 reads SGDLS; CDR2 reads YYNGEE. This CDR3 comprises 13 residues. V was clipped by 0 bases and J by 7 bases; unmatched bases: 3. The CDR3: CASSVVAGGEAFF. The CDR3 DNA follows: TGTGCCAGCAGCGTAGTGGCAGGGGGTGAAGCTTTCTTT.

The chain links TRBV4-3 to TRBJ2-1; 12 nucleotides match TRBD1. This CDR3 is 15 amino acids long. J lost 4 bases, V lost 4 bases, and 2 bases had no gene match. Germline V gives CDR1 LGHNA, CDR2 YSLEER. CDR3 loop: CASSRGQGAYNEQFF. The CDR3 DNA sequence: TGCGCCAGCAGCCGGGGACAGGGGGCATACAATGAGCAGTTCTTC.

This sequence joins TRBV4-1 and TRBJ2-1; tentatively, D is TRBD2 (6 bases). Trimming took off 0 bases at V and 7 bases at J, with 19 bases between the two ends. Germline CDR1 reads MGHRA; CDR2 reads YSYEKL. This CDR3 is built from 17 residues. CDR3 nucleotide sequence: TGCGCCAGCAGCCAAGATAGGTCCCGAGGTGGAGGGAATGAGCAGTTCTTC. The encoded protein is CASSQDRSRGGGNEQFF.

V is TRBV11-3 and J is TRBJ2-1, with D perhaps matching TRBD2 (7 bases). The CDR3 loop spans 14 amino acids. Trimming pared 5 bases from V and 7 bases from J, leaving 15 bases between. Germline assignment: CDR1 SGHNT and CDR2 YENEEA. The CDR3 reads CASSGGDKWNEQFF. The CDR3 DNA follows: TGTGCCAGCAGCGGGGGGGACAAGTGGAATGAGCAGTTCTTC.

The chain uses TRBV11-2 and TRBJ2-5, with 12 bases lining up with TRBD2. This CDR3 region has 17 residues. Trimming removed 1 base from V and 4 bases from J; junction bases left unmatched: 7. Looked up from germline, CDR1 is SGHAT and CDR2 is FQNNGV. The CDR3 sequence: CASSLGLAGVPGETQYF. DNA for the CDR3: TGTGCCAGCAGCTTAGGACTAGCGGGAGTCCCAGGAGAGACCCAGTACTTC.

This chain connects TRBV18 to TRBJ2-5; a weak D match, TRBD2 (5 bases). This CDR3 region has 16 residues. Germline CDR1 and CDR2: KGHSH and LQKENI. The ends were cut back, 3 bases at V and 3 bases at J, with 17 bases in the middle. In DNA form, the CDR3 reads TGTGCCAGCTCACCGATCAGTCGGGATGTCAAAGAGACCCAGTACTTC. Its protein is CASSPISRDVKETQYF.

The chain carries TRBV5-4 and TRBJ1-5; D gene ambiguous. The V and J ends lost 5 bases and 4 bases respectively, with 10 bases between them. The CDR3 covers 13 residues. The germline V gene encodes CDR1 SGHNT and CDR2 YYREEE (reference sequence). CDR3 DNA: TGTGCCAGCAGTCTCAATCGGAATCAGCCCCAGCATTTT. Amino acids: CASSLNRNQPQHF.

The V call is TRBV2, the J call TRBJ2-7; 7 nucleotides agree with TRBD1. Germline V gene data show CDR1 as SNHLY and CDR2 as FYNNEI. V lost 7 bases, J lost 2 bases, and 2 bases stayed unmatched. The CDR3 has 12 residues. The CDR3 DNA follows: TGTGCCAGCAATGGACAGGCCTACGAGCAGTACTTC. It specifies CASNGQAYEQYF.

The CDR3 coding sequence is TGCAGCGTTCGCTTGGGCAGAGCTGTCTCTGGGGCCAACGTCCTGACTTTC. This gives the protein CSVRLGRAVSGANVLTF. This chain connects TRBV29-1 to TRBJ2-6; D remains ambiguous. CDR1 SQVTM and CDR2 ANQGSEA come from the germline V gene. The CDR3 has 17 residues. The ends were cut back, 5 bases at V and 0 bases at J, with 17 bases in the middle.

V and J are TRBV28 and TRBJ1-5; D gene uncertain. In germline, CDR1 is MDHEN, CDR2 SYDVKM. This CDR3 region has 11 residues. The V end was cut by 6 bases, the J end by 14 bases, with 14 bases between. DNA for the CDR3: TGTGCCAGCAGCTCAACGCGGGGTAAGCATTTT. This gives the protein CASSSTRGKHF.

The rearrangement uses TRBV27 and TRBJ1-1, with 8 bases that match TRBD1. The CDR3 is made up of 16 amino acids. V dropped 5 bases and J dropped 1; count of bases not matched to a gene: 9. Germline V CDR1 and CDR2: MNHEY, SMNVEV (reference sequence). CDR3 DNA sequence: TGTGCCAGCAGTACGACCCGACAGGGGACGAACACTGAAGCTTTCTTT. This codes for CASSTTRQGTNTEAFF.

The V call is TRBV9, the J call TRBJ2-7, with 14 bases lining up with TRBD2. V gave up 4 bases and J gave up 2 bases; unmatched junction bases: 11. Germline lookup yields CDR1 SGDLS and CDR2 YYNGEE. This CDR3 spans 18 amino acids. The CDR3: CASSPRLAGGTTPYEQYF. Written as DNA, the CDR3 is TGTGCCAGCAGCCCGAGACTAGCGGGAGGGACTACTCCCTACGAGCAGTACTTC.

This clone came up a few times. The chain employs TRBV19 and TRBJ1-6; D not resolved. Germline V gives CDR1 LNHDA, CDR2 SQIVND (reference sequence). This CDR3 contains 13 residues. V gave up 3 bases and J gave up 10 bases, with 10 bases separating them. The CDR3 DNA is TGTGCCAGTAGTATGGGAGGCAGCTCACCCCTCCACTTT. It encodes CASSMGGSSPLHF.

The J gene is TRBJ1-5, the V gene TRBV9, with a weak D call TRBD1 (6 bases). Germline V gene sequence: CDR1 SGDLS, CDR2 YYNGEE. CDR3 length equals 15 residues. Between the trimmed V and J ends, which lost 7 bases and 0 bases, there was a span of 14 bases. This CDR3 is CASGQTSYSNQPQHF. The CDR3 nucleotides read TGTGCCAGCGGACAGACTTCTTATAGCAATCAGCCCCAGCATTTT.

This clone showed up just once. The V and J genes are TRBV6-1 and TRBJ2-7; D is perhaps TRBD1 (6 bases). Germline V lookup: CDR1 MNHNS, CDR2 SASEGT. V was cut by 2 bases and J by 5 bases, with 16 bases left in between. The CDR3 is 15 amino acids. CDR3 region: CASSERGQGLDEQYF. CDR3 sequence (DNA): TGTGCCAGCAGTGAACGGGGCCAGGGGCTGGACGAGCAGTACTTC.